A single sample is the source of the 6 T cell receptor beta chains below, sequenced in a study of T cells after yellow fever vaccination. TCRdb itself ran the 5' RACE reads through MiXCR, one entry per CDR3 protein. Of fewer than 350,000 distinct CDR3 sequences detected, 8% to 10% appear once; the ten largest clones hold around 17%. The sample consisted of PBMCs, taken on the day of the first yellow fever vaccination. Receptors originate from a man aged 18 to 35 who received the YFV17D yellow fever vaccine.

The chain carries TRBV4-1 and TRBJ1-6, with TRBD1 identical over 7 bases. Trimming took 1 base from V and 12 from J; bases not matched to a gene: 12. The CDR3 length is 16 residues. The germline V gene encodes CDR1 MGHRA and CDR2 YSYEKL. The CDR3 reads CASSQVGVDRAIPLHF. The CDR3 bases are TGCGCCAGCAGCCAAGTGGGGGTCGACAGGGCGATACCCCTCCACTTT.

This clonotype has only a few counts. The J gene is TRBJ2-7, the V gene TRBV5-1; TRBD2 matches at 8 bases. V dropped 4 bases and J dropped 2; count of bases not matched to a gene: 17. This CDR3 has 18 residues. Germline V lookup: CDR1 SGHRS, CDR2 YFSETQ. The DNA for the CDR3 is TGCGCCAGCAGCCCGGCCTTGGTAGCGGGGAAACTAACCTACGAGCAGTACTTC. This gives the protein CASSPALVAGKLTYEQYF.

This clonotype was counted only a few times. The rearrangement links TRBV4-2 to TRBJ2-5; TRBD2 might be the D (5 bases). The CDR3 has 15 residues. Trimming cost V 0 bases and J 5 bases, with 13 bases left between them. CDR1 is LGHNA and CDR2 is YNFKEQ in the germline V gene. CDR3 sequence: CASSQDIGIHETQYF. The CDR3 nucleotides are TGTGCCAGCAGCCAAGATATCGGGATTCATGAGACCCAGTACTTC.

This clonotype was recorded many times. The V call is TRBV12-3 or TRBV12-4, the J call TRBJ2-7; tentatively, D is TRBD1 (6 bases). The CDR3 spans 14 residues. Deletions cut 4 bases from V and 0 bases from J, with 10 bases between. CDR3 nucleotides: TGTGCCAGCAGTTGGACAGAGAGCTCCTACGAGCAGTACTTC. It is translated as CASSWTESSYEQYF.

This clonotype was seen only a few times. The chain joins TRBV12-3 or TRBV12-4 to TRBJ2-2; D gene ambiguous. Trimming pared 8 bases from V and 4 bases from J, leaving 17 bases between. CDR3 length: 15 amino acids. The CDR3 spells CASDAGPYSTGELFF. As DNA, the CDR3 is TGTGCCAGCGATGCCGGGCCCTATTCCACCGGGGAGCTGTTTTTT.

Turning to this clonotype: A read error may account for a junction end that differs from germline. The rearrangement joins TRBV20-1 to TRBJ2-7; maybe TRBD1 (5 bases). The CDR3 consists of 12 residues. Germline V gene lookup returns CDR1 DFQATT and CDR2 SNEGSKA (reference sequence). The CDR3 here is CSARGQPYEQYF. The CDR3 DNA sequence: TGCAGTGCCAGAGGACAACCCTACGAGCAGTACTTC.